A selection of T cell receptor beta chains follows, all from one sample in a study of T cells expressing NK-cell markers. TCRdb reanalyzed the 5' RACE reads, giving one entry per CDR3 protein sequence and no DNA. This table lists roughly 390,000 distinct CDR3 sequences. Sequencing was performed on blood T cells: a sorted CD56 or NKG2C T cell subset, CD4+ or CD8+ T cells, or bulk PBMC T cells (not recorded which). These receptor sequences come from a woman aged 50 to 65 in good health. The CDR3 runs from the conserved cysteine through the conserved F or W. Each record gives: V gene, J gene, CDR3 length, CDR3 protein.

TRBV18	TRBJ1-1	13	CASSRGSSTEAFF
TRBV5-1	TRBJ2-1	14	CASSWGDRVNEQFF
TRBV5-1	TRBJ2-2	16	CASSFALGTNTGELFF
TRBV20-1	TRBJ2-3	15	CSAPSGLAGTDTQYF
TRBV12-3/TRBV12-4	TRBJ2-1	16	CASSLPGLVFNNEQFF
TRBV24-1	TRBJ2-2	17	CATSDLMTGGKTGELFF
TRBV5-1	TRBJ2-2	15	CASSRDSGLAGELFF
TRBV7-6	TRBJ2-7	14	CASSSPGTGTEQYF
TRBV4-1	TRBJ2-3	15	CASSQDGGVTDTQYF
TRBV7-9	TRBJ1-1	14	CASRRSVGDTEAFF
TRBV28	TRBJ1-4	13	CASNIQGGEKLFF
TRBV27	TRBJ2-2	15	CASSLGGAYTGELFF
TRBV19	TRBJ2-5	16	CATKPGLAGAQETQYF
TRBV6-4	TRBJ2-3	16	CASSDSAGKSDDTQYF
TRBV14	TRBJ1-3	14	CASSYIGQWNTIYF
TRBV12-3/TRBV12-4	TRBJ2-3	12	CASSVLSGVQYF
TRBV2	TRBJ2-1	14	CASSVAGKAGEQFF
TRBV5-1	TRBJ1-5	16	CASSLSPQGSNQPQHF
TRBV27	TRBJ2-7	16	CASSFSAPSPSYEQYF
TRBV5-1	TRBJ1-1	15	CASSFSQGANTEAFF
TRBV27	TRBJ1-5	15	CASSKQGGSNQPQHF
TRBV29-1	TRBJ2-3	15	CSVEDLGRTTDTQYF
TRBV20-1	TRBJ2-4	13	CSAEEANKNIQYF
TRBV29-1	TRBJ2-1	15	CSAEGLAGVYNEQFF
TRBV12-3/TRBV12-4	TRBJ2-1	14	CASSVTLPYNEQFF
TRBV3-1	TRBJ2-2	17	CASSQDGGQSLTGELFF
TRBV27	TRBJ1-1	17	CASSLSPLGTGGTEAFF
TRBV5-6	TRBJ1-6	19	CASSRLGGGPSSYNSPLHF
TRBV13	TRBJ2-7	16	CASSSGLAGGSYEQYF
TRBV12-3/TRBV12-4	TRBJ2-1	13	CASSPPGVDEQFF
TRBV6-5	TRBJ2-1	16	CASSSIRTSDYNEQFF
TRBV12-5	TRBJ2-1	17	CASGLALGLAGDHEQFF
TRBV24-1	TRBJ1-5	16	CATSDLVDRGNQPQHF
TRBV6-5	TRBJ2-7	16	CASSWTSGRVIYEQYF
TRBV7-2	TRBJ2-2	14	CASSPQGSTGELFF
TRBV4-1	TRBJ2-3	16	CASSTWQGPSTDTQYF
TRBV5-1	TRBJ1-5	15	CASRRDPGGNQPQHF
TRBV20-1	TRBJ2-1	13	CSASRVRNNEQFF
TRBV20-1	TRBJ1-5	13	CSARGPLNQPQHF
TRBV27	TRBJ2-5	14	CASCLAGAAGTQYF